The 27 T cell receptor beta chains below come from one sample, sequenced in a study of human T cells and chemical hapten exposure. Time point indicated: pre-sensitization, week 0. Treatment here: therapeutic diphenylcyclopropenone sensitization with weekly scalp DPC. TCRdb called the RACE reads again in MiXCR, with one record for every CDR3 protein. The sample carries about 110,000 distinct CDR3 sequences, approximately 12% recorded once. Specimen: whole blood, collected in connection with sensitization to the hapten diphenylcyclopropenone (DPC). The receptors here all came from a woman aged 45-65 years with alopecia areata. Some clones in this sample may be carry-over from other donors' samples.

This clonotype has more than one count but fewer than ten. The gene calls are TRBV5-5 and TRBJ2-7; D is undetermined. Germline V gene data show CDR1 as SGHKS and CDR2 as YYEKEE (reference sequence). V was cut by 1 base and J by 6 bases, with 20 bases left in between. CDR3 length: 16 amino acids. CDR3 DNA: TGTGCCAGCAGCTTGATAAATGGGTTGCCGGTTGGCGAGCAGTACTTC. It yields the protein CASSLINGLPVGEQYF.

This rearrangement joins TRBV20-1 to TRBJ1-3, with TRBD1 matching 8 bases. The CDR3 extends over 13 amino acids. Germline V CDR1 and CDR2: DFQATT, SNEGSKA (reference sequence). V was clipped by 5 bases and J by 2 bases; unmatched bases: 2. The CDR3, as DNA: TGCAGTGCTTTGACAGGGGCTGGAAACACCATATATTTT. Its translation: CSALTGAGNTIYF.

V is TRBV28 and J is TRBJ2-1, with a weak D call TRBD2 (5 bases). Germline-derived CDR1 and CDR2 are MDHEN and SYDVKM. CDR3 size: 15 residues. Trimming stripped 3 bases from V and 2 bases from J, with 11 bases between. CDR3 protein: CASSFMAGTYNEQFF. CDR3 bases: TGTGCCAGCAGTTTCATGGCGGGTACCTACAATGAGCAGTTCTTC.

The chain is built from TRBV11-3 and TRBJ2-7; tentative D call: TRBD1 (5 bases). The V end lost 3 bases, the J end lost 5 bases, and 8 bases lay between the germline ends. CDR3 length: 12 amino acids. Germline V gene sequence: CDR1 SGHNT, CDR2 YENEEA. As DNA, the CDR3 is TGTGCCAGCAGCTTCACAGGTAACGAGCAGTACTTC. Translated, it gives CASSFTGNEQYF.

The rearrangement joins TRBV6-5 to TRBJ2-1, with TRBD2 matching over 7 bases. The J segment lost 9 bases and the V segment lost 7 bases, leaving 12 bases of the junction unmatched. This CDR3 has 14 residues. Germline assignment: CDR1 MNHEY and CDR2 SVGAGI. The DNA for the CDR3 is TGTGCCAGCACTCCCATGGCGGGAGCGGGTGAGCAGTTCTTC. This encodes CASTPMAGAGEQFF.

This clonotype was detected only a few times. The chain couples TRBV7-9 to TRBJ2-3; perhaps TRBD1 as D (5 bases). This CDR3 comprises 13 residues. V lost 1 base and J 7 bases, leaving 9 bases between the germline ends. Germline V lookup: CDR1 SEHNR, CDR2 FQNEAQ (reference sequence). CDR3: CASSLVPDNTQYF. The CDR3 DNA sequence: TGTGCCAGCAGCTTAGTCCCGGACAATACGCAGTATTTT.

This clonotype has more than one count but fewer than ten. The rearrangement joins TRBV25-1 to TRBJ2-1, with 7 bases aligning to TRBD1. The length of the CDR3 is 11 residues. The germline CDR1 and CDR2 sequences are MGHDK and SYGVNS. V lost 8 bases and J lost 7; bases outside the gene matches: 2. The CDR3 coding sequence is TGTGCCAGCCACAGGGGAAATGAGCAGTTCTTC. Protein: CASHRGNEQFF.

The chain employs TRBV28 and TRBJ1-2; 9 nucleotides align to TRBD1. Germline V gene sequence: CDR1 MDHEN, CDR2 SYDVKM. The V gene end was trimmed by 4 bases and the J gene end by 4 bases; junction bases not matched to a gene: 7. The CDR3 totals 15 residues. CDR3 DNA: TGTGCCAGCAGTTCGGGACAGGGAGCGATCTATGGCTACACCTTC. It is translated as CASSSGQGAIYGYTF.

The chain employs TRBV5-4 and TRBJ2-1; D is unclear. CDR1 SGHNT and CDR2 YYREEE come from the germline V gene (reference sequence). The CDR3 totals 15 residues. The V and J ends lost 0 bases and 8 bases respectively, with 15 bases between them. The CDR3 nucleotides read TGTGCCAGCAGCTTGGTGGTAGATGGTTGGGATGAGCAGTTCTTC. It translates to CASSLVVDGWDEQFF.

The chain carries TRBV20-1 and TRBJ2-1, with TRBD2 matching 14 bases. Trimming removed 3 bases from V and 5 bases from J; junction bases left unmatched: 3. The CDR3 contains 15 residues. In germline, CDR1 is DFQATT, CDR2 SNEGSKA (reference sequence). CDR3 residues: CSARRTSGGHNEQFF. DNA for the CDR3: TGCAGTGCTAGGAGGACTAGCGGGGGGCACAATGAGCAGTTCTTC.

This clonotype has more than one count but fewer than ten. The J gene is TRBJ1-1, the V gene TRBV6-2 or TRBV6-3; 7 nucleotides match TRBD1. CDR1 is MNHEY and CDR2 is SVGEGT in the germline V gene. CDR3 length: 13 amino acids. Trimming took 4 bases from V and 8 from J; bases not matched to a gene: 7. The CDR3 sequence is CASSFDRDGEAFF. The CDR3 region has the DNA TGTGCCAGCAGTTTCGACAGGGATGGGGAAGCTTTCTTT.

At least ten counts were recorded for this clonotype. V and J are TRBV10-3 and TRBJ2-1; TRBD1 aligns across 9 bases. The V gene's germline CDR1 is ENHRY and CDR2 SYGVKD. The CDR3 is 13 amino acids. The V segment lost 11 bases and the J segment 6 bases; nucleotides outside the gene matches: 8. In DNA, the CDR3 is TGTGCCCTCTCGGGGACAGGGCGCAATGAGCAGTTCTTC. It translates to CALSGTGRNEQFF.

The genes are TRBV18 and TRBJ1-1, with D unresolved. This CDR3 spans 15 amino acids. Germline CDR1 reads KGHSH; CDR2 reads LQKENI. V was trimmed by 1 base and J by 3 bases, leaving 12 bases between them. The CDR3 DNA reads TGTGCCAGCTCACCACAAACACAGATCGACACTGAAGCTTTCTTT. Residues: CASSPQTQIDTEAFF. Complete variable domain (other parts from reference TRBV18 and TRBJ1-1): NAGVMQNPRHLVRRRGQEARLRCSPMKGHSHVYWYRQLPEEGLKFMVYLQKENIIDESGMPKERFSAEFPKEGPSILRIQQVVRGDSAAYFCASSPQTQIDTEAFFGQGTRLTVV.

The J gene is TRBJ2-2, the V gene TRBV10-2; 7 nucleotides agree with TRBD2. Germline V lookup: CDR1 WSHSY, CDR2 SAAADI. There are 15 residues in the CDR3. J gave up 5 bases and V 5 bases, and 8 bases lay outside the gene matches. The CDR3 region has the DNA TGCGCCAGCAGTCTAGCGGTCAGCGGTACCGGGGAGCTGTTTTTT. This gives the protein CASSLAVSGTGELFF.

The chain couples TRBV19 to TRBJ2-5; D is perhaps TRBD2 (6 bases). The CDR3 has 14 amino acids. V was shortened by 6 bases and J by 9 bases, with 20 bases between the two germline ends. CDR1 is LNHDA and CDR2 is SQIVND in the germline V gene (reference sequence). The CDR3 DNA reads as TGTGCCAGTAGCCCCCTCGGTGGTAGCGGTCCCCAGTACTTC. It yields the protein CASSPLGGSGPQYF. Complete variable domain (other parts from reference TRBV19 and TRBJ2-5): DGGITQSPKYLFRKEGQNVTLSCEQNLNHDAMYWYRQDPGQGLRLIYYSQIVNDFQKGDIAEGYSVSREKKESFPLTVTSAQKNPTAFYLCASSPLGGSGPQYFGPGTRLLVL.

The V and J genes are TRBV6-1 and TRBJ2-5; D possibly corresponds to TRBD2 (5 bases). Germline V gene sequence: CDR1 MNHNS, CDR2 SASEGT. Trimming took 3 bases from V and 5 from J, leaving 16 bases between them. The CDR3 has 15 residues. The CDR3 is CASSDPGLSRETQYF. The CDR3 DNA is TGTGCCAGCAGTGATCCCGGACTCTCTAGGGAGACCCAGTACTTC.

This clonotype was seen a handful of times. This chain joins TRBV28 and TRBJ1-2; D gene ambiguous. The V end was cut by 3 bases, the J end by 5 bases, with 10 bases between. There are 13 residues in the CDR3. Germline V CDR1 and CDR2: MDHEN, SYDVKM. The CDR3 here is CASSFRAGYGYTF. CDR3 DNA sequence: TGTGCCAGCAGTTTTAGGGCAGGTTATGGCTACACCTTC.

V gene TRBV4-2 combines with J gene TRBJ2-5; 7 bases align to TRBD1. V was pared by 2 bases and J by 3 bases, with 3 bases of the junction left unmatched. Germline-derived CDR1 and CDR2 are LGHNA and YNFKEQ. The CDR3 covers 14 residues. The CDR3, as DNA: TGTGCCAGCAGCCAAAATACAGGGGAAGAGACCCAGTACTTC. Translation gives CASSQNTGEETQYF.

The chain carries TRBV20-1 and TRBJ2-3; D is unclear. V was shortened by 3 bases and J by 0 bases, with 10 bases between the two germline ends. This CDR3 contains 14 residues. Germline V gives CDR1 DFQATT, CDR2 SNEGSKA (reference sequence). CDR3 amino acids: CSARSSVSTDTQYF. The CDR3 DNA follows: TGCAGTGCTAGGTCCAGCGTGAGCACAGATACGCAGTATTTT.

In its sample, this clonotype was seen a few times. The chain employs TRBV28 and TRBJ2-3, with D possibly being TRBD2 (5 bases). Between the trimmed V and J ends, which lost 2 bases and 15 bases, there was a span of 12 bases. CDR3 length equals 11 residues. Germline V gives CDR1 MDHEN, CDR2 SYDVKM. The CDR3 nucleotides are TGTGCCAGCAGTTTAGAGGGATTGTTCTATTTT. Translation gives CASSLEGLFYF.

Written as DNA, the CDR3 is TGTGCCAGCAGCGTCACTAGCGGGAGGATGAATGAGCAGTTCTTC. It yields the protein CASSVTSGRMNEQFF. This chain uses TRBV7-9 with TRBJ2-1, with 12 bases fitting TRBD2. V lost 5 bases to trimming and J lost 7 bases; unmatched junction nucleotides: 6. The CDR3 totals 15 residues. From germline, CDR1 is SEHNR and CDR2 FQNEAQ (reference sequence).

V is TRBV20-1 and J is TRBJ2-7, with TRBD1 matching 7 bases. CDR3 length: 15 amino acids. The trim removed 6 bases at V and 0 bases at J, leaving 11 bases unmatched. Germline V gene data show CDR1 as DFQATT and CDR2 as SNEGSKA (reference sequence). CDR3 in amino acids: CSATPGTASSYEQYF. CDR3 sequence (DNA): TGCAGTGCCACCCCCGGGACAGCAAGCTCCTACGAGCAGTACTTC.

At least ten counts were recorded for this clonotype. The V and J genes are TRBV29-1 and TRBJ2-2; TRBD2 agrees at 10 bases. Trimming took 8 bases from V and 4 from J; bases not matched to a gene: 7. Per germline, CDR1 SQVTM and CDR2 ANQGSEA. The CDR3 is 14 residues long. Here the CDR3 reads CSTSSGSSTGELFF. CDR3 sequence (DNA): TGCAGCACCTCTAGCGGGAGTAGCACCGGGGAGCTGTTTTTT.

The chain couples TRBV6-1 to TRBJ1-6, with D unclear. This CDR3 is built from 15 residues. V was clipped by 3 bases and J by 10 bases, with 16 bases between them. Germline V gene lookup returns CDR1 MNHNS and CDR2 SASEGT. As DNA, the CDR3 is TGTGCCAGCAGTGAGGTCGGGGATCGTCGGTCACCCCTCCACTTT. This gives the protein CASSEVGDRRSPLHF.

The V call is TRBV5-1, the J call TRBJ1-6; a weak D match, TRBD1 (6 bases). The CDR3 has 15 amino acids. V lost 4 bases, J lost 6 bases, and 14 bases lay in between. From germline, CDR1 is SGHRS and CDR2 YFSETQ. The CDR3 bases are TGCGCCAGCAGCCTCCAGGACAGTCGTAATTCACCCCTCCACTTT. Protein product: CASSLQDSRNSPLHF. Full variable domain (remainder filled in from reference TRBV5-1 and TRBJ1-6): KAGVTQTPRYLIKTRGQQVTLSCSPISGHRSVSWYQQTPGQGLQFLFEYFSETQRNKGNFPGRFSGRQFSNSRSEMNVSTLELGDSALYLCASSLQDSRNSPLHFGNGTRLTVT.

The CDR3: CASSALSEGRELFF. In DNA form, the CDR3 reads TGCGCCAGCAGTGCTCTTAGTGAGGGCCGGGAGCTGTTTTTT. The chain has TRBV5-1 and TRBJ2-2, with D possibly being TRBD2 (5 bases). CDR3 length: 14 amino acids. The germline V gene encodes CDR1 SGHRS and CDR2 YFSETQ. Trimming left V 5 bases short and J 9 bases short, with 17 bases between.

The chain employs TRBV3-1 and TRBJ1-1, with a weak D call TRBD1 (5 bases). Trimming shortened V by 3 bases and J by 4 bases, and 12 bases separated the two germline ends. There are 14 residues in the CDR3. CDR1 LGHDT and CDR2 YNNKEL come from the germline V gene (reference sequence). The CDR3, as DNA: TGTGCCAGCAGCCAGGGACGACGAGCCACTGAAGCTTTCTTT. It specifies CASSQGRRATEAFF.